A single sample gave rise to the 11 T cell receptor beta chains below, sequenced in a study of blood T cell repertoires in COVID-19. Using immunoSEQ multiplex PCR, the repertoire was profiled, and TCRdb retains in-frame clones only, with some absent. The sample consists of about 330,000 clones, about 91% of them appearing once. Sequenced sample: peripheral blood. The receptor source for this set is a man between 25 and 39 years old with COVID-19, enrolled during active disease.

The gene calls are TRBV24-1 and TRBJ2-3, with a tentative D call TRBD2 (6 bases). V lost 3 bases and J 2 bases, leaving 14 bases between the germline ends. There are 16 residues in the CDR3. Germline V gene data show CDR1 as KGHDR and CDR2 as SFDVKD. The CDR3 region is CATSDGGVGYTDTQYF. The CDR3 nucleotides are TGTGCCACCAGTGATGGAGGGGTGGGTTACACAGATACGCAGTATTTT.

There are a few counts of this clone. The V gene is TRBV5-1, the J gene TRBJ2-3, with a possible D match to TRBD2 (5 bases). This CDR3 comprises 14 residues. Looked up from germline, CDR1 is SGHRS and CDR2 is YFSETQ. Trimming left V 7 bases short and J 0 bases short, with 12 bases between. In DNA form, the CDR3 reads TGCGCCAGCTCACTCAGCGGTAGCACAGATACGCAGTATTTT. The encoded protein is CASSLSGSTDTQYF. Full variable domain (remainder filled in from reference TRBV5-1 and TRBJ2-3): KAGVTQTPRYLIKTRGQQVTLSCSPISGHRSVSWYQQTPGQGLQFLFEYFSETQRNKGNFPGRFSGRQFSNSRSEMNVSTLELGDSALYLCASSLSGSTDTQYFGPGTRLTVL.

This clone was seen only once. The chain employs TRBV5-1 and TRBJ2-1; D unclear. The CDR3 has 15 amino acids. Germline assignment: CDR1 SGHRS and CDR2 YFSETQ. V lost 0 bases to trimming and J lost 5 bases, with 12 bases between them. As DNA, the CDR3 is TGCGCCAGCAGCTTGGGGTCGGCAGCGAACAATGAGCAGTTCTTC. Translating it yields CASSLGSAANNEQFF.

The chain recombines TRBV7-2 with TRBJ2-1, with TRBD2 matching over 10 bases. The CDR3 runs to 18 residues. Germline trimming cut 2 bases from V and 9 bases from J; bases unmatched to any gene: 16. Germline CDR1 SGHTA, CDR2 FQGNSA. The CDR3 loop is CASSLISLSGGAYVEQFF. The CDR3 region has the DNA TGTGCCAGCAGCTTAATTTCGCTAAGCGGGGGGGCCTATGTTGAGCAGTTCTTC.

The chain recombines TRBV9 with TRBJ2-3, with D hard to call. V gave up 4 bases and J gave up 0 bases, with 3 bases separating them. The CDR3 covers 12 residues. Germline-derived CDR1 and CDR2 are SGDLS and YYNGEE. The CDR3 sequence: CASSSSTDTQYF. CDR3 nucleotides: TGTGCCAGCAGCTCAAGCACAGATACGCAGTATTTT.

This chain links TRBV7-2 with TRBJ2-6; the D gene is possibly TRBD2 (7 bases). There are 18 residues in the CDR3. CDR1 SGHTA and CDR2 FQGNSA come from the germline V gene. V lost 5 bases and J 0 bases, leaving 17 bases between the germline ends. The CDR3 DNA is TGTGCCAGCAGCAGACTTGGGGGGGCCTCCTCTGGGGCCAACGTCCTGACTTTC. Its protein is CASSRLGGASSGANVLTF.

The chain couples TRBV7-2 to TRBJ1-3; D not certain. The germline V gene has CDR1 SGHTA and CDR2 FQGNSA. V lost 5 bases, J lost 3 bases, and 11 bases lay in between. CDR3 size: 14 residues. DNA of the CDR3: TGTGCCAGCAGCCAGGATAGGAATGGAAACACCATATATTTT. Protein product: CASSQDRNGNTIYF.

This chain uses TRBV24-1 with TRBJ2-5; D is possibly TRBD1 (6 bases). Germline CDR1 and CDR2: KGHDR and SFDVKD. The CDR3 runs 16 residues. The germline V and J ends were trimmed by 2 bases and 2 bases, with 14 bases remaining between them. The chain's CDR3 is CATSDYNRVGQETQYF. In DNA, the CDR3 is TGTGCCACCAGTGATTATAACAGGGTGGGACAAGAGACCCAGTACTTC.

V gene TRBV2 combines with J gene TRBJ2-5; D is perhaps TRBD2 (6 bases). This CDR3 has 13 amino acids. Germline V gene sequence: CDR1 SNHLY, CDR2 FYNNEI. Trimming left V 7 bases short and J 3 bases short, with 12 bases between. CDR3 sequence reads: CASKRDWKETQYF. CDR3 DNA: TGTGCCAGCAAGAGGGACTGGAAAGAGACCCAGTACTTC.

The chain carries TRBV28 and TRBJ2-2; possible D gene TRBD2, 7 bases. V was clipped by 5 bases and J by 4 bases, with 17 bases between them. CDR3 length equals 16 residues. Looked up from germline, CDR1 is MDHEN and CDR2 is SYDVKM. Written as DNA, the CDR3 is TGTGCCAGCAGTACGGGGGGCTCGGTAGCCACCGGGGAGCTGTTTTTT. This sequence encodes CASSTGGSVATGELFF.

The CDR3 protein is CASSWGTGYGYTF. The CDR3 bases are TGTGCCAGCAGTTGGGGGACAGGCTATGGCTACACCTTC. The chain has TRBV6-5 and TRBJ1-2; 8 bases are shared with TRBD1. CDR1 and CDR2 (germline): MNHEY, SVGAGI. The junction had 2 bases not matched to a gene; V was cut back by 4 bases and J by 4 bases. This CDR3 is built from 13 residues.